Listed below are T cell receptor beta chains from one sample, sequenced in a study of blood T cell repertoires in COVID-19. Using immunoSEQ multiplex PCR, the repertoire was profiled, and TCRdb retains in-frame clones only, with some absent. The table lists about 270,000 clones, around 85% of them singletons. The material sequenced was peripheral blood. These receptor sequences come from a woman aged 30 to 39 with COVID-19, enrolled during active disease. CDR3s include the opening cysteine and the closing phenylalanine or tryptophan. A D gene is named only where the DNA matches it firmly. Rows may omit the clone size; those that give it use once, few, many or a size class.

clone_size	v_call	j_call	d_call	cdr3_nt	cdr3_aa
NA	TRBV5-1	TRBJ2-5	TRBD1	TGCGCCAGCAGCCCACAGGGGGCAGGAGAGACCCAGTACTTC	CASSPQGAGETQYF
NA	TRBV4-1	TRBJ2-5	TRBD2	TGCGCCAGCAGCCCGACTAGCGGCCAAGAGACCCAGTACTTC	CASSPTSGQETQYF
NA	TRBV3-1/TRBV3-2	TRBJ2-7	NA	TGTGCCAGCAGCCAAGATGGGGGGAGAACCTACGAGCAGTACTTC	CASSQDGGRTYEQYF
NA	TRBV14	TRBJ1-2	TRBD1	TGTGCCAGCAGCCAAGATCCCCGACAGGGGTACCCTGGCTACACCTTC	CASSQDPRQGYPGYTF
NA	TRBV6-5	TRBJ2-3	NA	TGTGCCAGCAGTTACAATGGAGCAGATACGCAGTATTTT	CASSYNGADTQYF
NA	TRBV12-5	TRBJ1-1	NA	TGTGCTAGTGGGGGCAGGACAGTGGGGTTTACTGAAGCTTTCTTT	CASGGRTVGFTEAFF
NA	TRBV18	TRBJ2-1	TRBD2	TGTGCCAGCTCACCTAGACTAGCGGGGAAGGGTGAGCAGTTCTTC	CASSPRLAGKGEQFF
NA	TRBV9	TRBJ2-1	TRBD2	TGTGCCAGCAGCGTGAGCGGGGGGACCTACAATGAGCAGTTCTTC	CASSVSGGTYNEQFF
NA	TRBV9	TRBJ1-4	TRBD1	TGTGCCAGCAGCCTACGGACAGGGGCTTTGGAAAAACTGTTTTTT	CASSLRTGALEKLFF
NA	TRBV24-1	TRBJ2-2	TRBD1	TGTGCCGCCTCGACAGGGATGGCCGGGGAGCTGTTTTTT	CAASTGMAGELFF
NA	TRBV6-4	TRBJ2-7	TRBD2	TGTGCCAGCAAGAGGGCTAGCGGCTCCTACGAGCAGTACTTC	CASKRASGSYEQYF
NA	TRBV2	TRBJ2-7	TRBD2	TGTGCCAGCACAGGACTAGTTGGCGAGCAGTACTTC	CASTGLVGEQYF
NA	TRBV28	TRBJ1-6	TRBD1	TGTGCCAGCAGCCCTGACAGGGTAAATTCACCCCTCCACTTT	CASSPDRVNSPLHF
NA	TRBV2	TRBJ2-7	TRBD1	TGTGCCAGCAGGGGTAGGGACAGGGTGTGGCAGTACTTC	CASRGRDRVWQYF
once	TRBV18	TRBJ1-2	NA	TGTGCCAGCTCGCAAGACCTCCCTGGGGGCCTAGGCTATGGCTACACCTTC	CASSQDLPGGLGYGYTF
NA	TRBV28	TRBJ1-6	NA	TGTGCCAGCAATTCGGACTCCAGCTATAATTCACCCCTCCACTTT	CASNSDSSYNSPLHF
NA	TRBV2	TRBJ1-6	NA	TGTGCCAGCAGTGGGGGCGCGGGGAATTCACCCCTCCACTTT	CASSGGAGNSPLHF
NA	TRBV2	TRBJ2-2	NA	TGTGCCAGCAGTGAAGTCCGTCTTTTCACCGGGGAGCTGTTTTTT	CASSEVRLFTGELFF
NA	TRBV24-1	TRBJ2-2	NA	TGTGCCACCAGTGATTTAGGCGGGGCCGGCACCGGGGAGCTGTTTTTT	CATSDLGGAGTGELFF
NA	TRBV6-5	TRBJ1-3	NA	TGTGCCAGCAGGGTGCTAGGGGACTCTGGAAACACCATATATTTT	CASRVLGDSGNTIYF
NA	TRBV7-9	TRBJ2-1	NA	TGTGCCAGCAGCCGCCCCGGGTTCCATGAGCAGTTCTTC	CASSRPGFHEQFF
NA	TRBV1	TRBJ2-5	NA	TGCACCAGCAGCCCAAGGACTAGCGGGACTCGCCTCCAAGAGACCCAGTACTTC	CTSSPRTSGTRLQETQYF
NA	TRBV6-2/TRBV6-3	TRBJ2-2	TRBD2	TGTGCCAGCAGCCCCACTAGCGGGGGGGCTCCGTCGGACGGGGAGCTGTTTTTT	CASSPTSGGAPSDGELFF
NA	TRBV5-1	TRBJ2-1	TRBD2	TGCGCCAGCAGCTTCCGACTAGCGGGGGGGAGCTCCTACAATGAGCAGTTCTTC	CASSFRLAGGSSYNEQFF
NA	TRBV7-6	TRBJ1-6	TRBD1	TGTGCCAGCAGTCCTATTACAGGGGGAAGCTCCTATAATTCACCCCTCCACTTT	CASSPITGGSSYNSPLHF
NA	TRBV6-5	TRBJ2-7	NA	TGTGCCAGCAGTTTTCTACAGTTCACCTACGAGCAGTACTTC	CASSFLQFTYEQYF
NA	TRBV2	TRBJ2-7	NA	TGTGCCAGCACCCCACAGCGGACTGGCTACGAGCAGTACTTC	CASTPQRTGYEQYF
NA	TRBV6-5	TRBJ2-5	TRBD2	TGTGCCAGCAGTACAACTAGCGGGGGAACGGAGACCCAGTACTTC	CASSTTSGGTETQYF
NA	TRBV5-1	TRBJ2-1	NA	TGCGCCAGCAGCCGCCTGGGGGACAAGAACAATGAGCAGTTCTTC	CASSRLGDKNNEQFF
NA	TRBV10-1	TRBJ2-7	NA	TGCGCCACCAAAAGTGGGTCAGGGATCGAGCAGTACTTC	CATKSGSGIEQYF
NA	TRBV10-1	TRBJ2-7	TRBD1	TGCGCCAGCAGTGAGTCGATGGGGACAGGTAGCTACGAGCAGTACTTC	CASSESMGTGSYEQYF
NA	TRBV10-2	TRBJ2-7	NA	TGCGCCAGCAGTTACCCAGGGGCCTACGAGCAGTACTTC	CASSYPGAYEQYF
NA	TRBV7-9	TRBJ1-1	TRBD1	TGTGCCAGCAGCGACCGGGACAGCTGGGGGATAAACACTGAAGCTTTCTTT	CASSDRDSWGINTEAFF